This entry concerns a single TCR beta chain. Antigen: not known. This sample stems from a study of cytomegalovirus exposure and HLA in healthy donors. Overall study findings and caveats: Despite most TCR sequences being rare, some public TCRs occurred in many donors. With later analysis, a missense DCLRE1C variant became linked to TCR beta V- and J-gene trimming.

The J segment lost 6 bases and the V segment lost 2 bases, leaving 9 bases of the junction unmatched. Per the germline V gene, CDR1 is SGHKS and CDR2 is YYEKEE (reference sequence). The CDR3 length is 15 residues. Samples came from healthy bone marrow donors. Primers: 60 Vbeta forward and 13 Jbeta reverse. Original analysis: Per a later analysis, the number of unique TCR beta chains was around 80 million, of which some 9.9 million were shared. Sequenced by immunoSEQ multiplex PCR; TCRdb stores in-frame clones only, minus some. The DNA gave D and trimming, while V, J and clone size come from that table. This table holds about 110,000 clones, around 80% found once.

This TCR was sampled from a woman aged 50 to 65 in good health and CMV-seropositive. The specimen was PBMCs. This chain connects TRBV5-5 to TRBJ1-1; 8 bases are shared with TRBD1. CDR3 in amino acids: CASSFPGQGIAEAFF. CDR3 in DNA: TGTGCCAGCAGCTTCCCCGGACAGGGCATCGCTGAAGCTTTCTTT.